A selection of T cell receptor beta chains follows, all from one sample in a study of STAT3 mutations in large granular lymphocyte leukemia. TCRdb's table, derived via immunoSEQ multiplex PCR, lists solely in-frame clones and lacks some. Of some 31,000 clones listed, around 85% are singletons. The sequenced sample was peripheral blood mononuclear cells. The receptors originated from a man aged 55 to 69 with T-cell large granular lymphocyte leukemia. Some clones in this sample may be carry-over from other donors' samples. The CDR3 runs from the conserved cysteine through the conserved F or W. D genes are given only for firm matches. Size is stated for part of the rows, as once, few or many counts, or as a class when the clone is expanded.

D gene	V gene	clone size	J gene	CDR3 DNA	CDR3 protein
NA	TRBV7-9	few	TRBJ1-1	TGTGCCAGCAGCTCCCAAGTGAACACTGAAGCTTTCTTT	CASSSQVNTEAFF
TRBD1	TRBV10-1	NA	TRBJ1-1	TGCGCCAGCTCCTTGACAGGGGGCACTGAAGCTTTCTTT	CASSLTGGTEAFF
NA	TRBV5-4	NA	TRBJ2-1	TGTGCCAGCAGCTGGGGTGGGAGCGCAGACCAGGGCGATGAGCAGTTCTTC	CASSWGGSADQGDEQFF
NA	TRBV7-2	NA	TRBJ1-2	TGTGCCAGCAGCTTGGACAGCTACTATGGCTACACCTTC	CASSLDSYYGYTF
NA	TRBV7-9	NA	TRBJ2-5	TGTGCCAGCAGCCGAGAGGGGGGAGAGACCCAGTACTTC	CASSREGGETQYF
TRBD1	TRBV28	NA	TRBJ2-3	TGTGCCAGCAGTTCACCAGGGGGAATTGAAGATACGCAGTATTTT	CASSSPGGIEDTQYF
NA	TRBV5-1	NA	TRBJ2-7	TGCGCCAGCAGCTTGGCCGAGGCGGGTCCGAAGTCCTACGAGCAGTACTTC	CASSLAEAGPKSYEQYF
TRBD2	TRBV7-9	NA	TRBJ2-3	TGTGCCAGCAGCTTAGGAAGTGTAGCGGGAGGCACAGATACGCAGTATTTT	CASSLGSVAGGTDTQYF
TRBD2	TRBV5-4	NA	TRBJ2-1	TGTGCCAGCAGCCCGGGACTAGCGAACAATGAGCAGTTCTTC	CASSPGLANNEQFF
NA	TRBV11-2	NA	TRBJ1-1	TGTGCCAGCAGCTTAGAAACCACGTTGAACACTGAAGCTTTCTTT	CASSLETTLNTEAFF
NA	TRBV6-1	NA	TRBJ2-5	TGTGCCAGCAGTGAAAAGCCTAGCGAGGGGGAGACCCAGTACTTC	CASSEKPSEGETQYF
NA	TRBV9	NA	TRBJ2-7	TGTGCCAGCAGCACGGGTTCTACTCCCTACGAGCAGTACTTC	CASSTGSTPYEQYF
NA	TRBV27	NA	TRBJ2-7	TGTGCCAGCAGTTTGGGTGGACAGCGGATCTCCTACGAGCAGTACTTC	CASSLGGQRISYEQYF
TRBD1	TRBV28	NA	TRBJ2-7	TGTGCCAGCAACTCCCCCTGGGGGACAGGGGGCGCAGAAGGGACCTACGAGCAGTACTTC	CASNSPWGTGGAEGTYEQYF
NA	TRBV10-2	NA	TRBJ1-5	TGCGCCAGCAGACAGGGAGATCAGCCCCAGCATTTT	CASRQGDQPQHF
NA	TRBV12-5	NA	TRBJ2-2	TGTGCTAGTGGTTTCCCGGGGTGGGGTGGCGGGGAGCTGTTTTTT	CASGFPGWGGGELFF
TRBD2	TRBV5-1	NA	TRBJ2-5	TGCGCCAGCAGCTCGCTAGCGGGAGTTGAGGAGACCCAGTACTTC	CASSSLAGVEETQYF
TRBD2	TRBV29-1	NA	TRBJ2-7	TGCAGCGTTGAGGGGGGAGTAGCGGGAGAGTACGAGCAGTACTTC	CSVEGGVAGEYEQYF
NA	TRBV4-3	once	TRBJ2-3	TGCGCCAGCAGCCAAGGTCCCCAGGGGTCCACAGATACGCAGTATTTT	CASSQGPQGSTDTQYF
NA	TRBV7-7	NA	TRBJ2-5	TGTGCTAGCAGCCCCGGGACCGAGTCCGCTGGCGAGACCCAGTACTTC	CASSPGTESAGETQYF
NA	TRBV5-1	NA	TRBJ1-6	TGCGCCAGCAGCCGACAGCCGAGCAATTCACCCCTCCACTTT	CASSRQPSNSPLHF
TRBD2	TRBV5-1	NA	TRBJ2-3	TGCGCCAGCAGCTCCTCGACTAGCAGCACAGATACGCAGTATTTT	CASSSSTSSTDTQYF
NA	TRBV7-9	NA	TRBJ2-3	TGTGCCAGCAGCTCCCCGTGGATAGCTGATACGCAGTATTTT	CASSSPWIADTQYF
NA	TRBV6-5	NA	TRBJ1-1	TGTGCCAGCCGAGGTGGGTGGGGCACTGAAGCTTTCTTT	CASRGGWGTEAFF
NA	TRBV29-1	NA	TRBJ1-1	TGCAGCGGCCGCCTTGGAGGGCTGAACACTGAAGCTTTCTTT	CSGRLGGLNTEAFF
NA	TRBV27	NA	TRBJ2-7	TGTGCCAGCAGGTCGGCAGGGGACAACTACGAGCAGTACTTC	CASRSAGDNYEQYF
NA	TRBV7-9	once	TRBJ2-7	TGTGCCAGCAGCTTAGGGATCGTTCGGTACGAGCAGTACTTC	CASSLGIVRYEQYF
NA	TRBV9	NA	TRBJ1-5	TGTGCCAGCACCCCGGGGCCTAGCAGTCAGCCCCAGCATTTT	CASTPGPSSQPQHF
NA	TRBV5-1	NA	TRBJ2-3	TGCGCCAGCAGCTTGGAGCTAGATGACAGCACAGATACGCAGTATTTT	CASSLELDDSTDTQYF
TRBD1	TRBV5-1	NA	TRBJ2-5	TGCGCCAGCAGCTCCGGACAGGTCCAAGAGACCCAGTACTTC	CASSSGQVQETQYF
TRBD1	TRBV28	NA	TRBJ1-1	TGTGCCAGCAGTTTCCTGACAGGGGGGATGAACACTGAAGCTTTCTTT	CASSFLTGGMNTEAFF
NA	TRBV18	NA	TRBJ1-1	TGTGCCAGCTCAGGGGGCAGGGGTTCTACTGAAGCTTTCTTT	CASSGGRGSTEAFF
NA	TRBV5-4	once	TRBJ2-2	TGTGCCAGCAGCTTGGACCCCGCTGGGGAGCTGTTTTTT	CASSLDPAGELFF
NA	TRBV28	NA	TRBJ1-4	TGTGCCAGCAGCCAGGTACCAACTAATGAAAAACTGTTTTTT	CASSQVPTNEKLFF
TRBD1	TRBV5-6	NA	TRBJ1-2	TGTGCCACTACAACTACAGGGGATCGCTATGGCTACACCTTC	CATTTTGDRYGYTF
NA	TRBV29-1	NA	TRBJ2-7	TGCAGCGTTGAAGATCGAGCGTACGAGCAGTACTTC	CSVEDRAYEQYF
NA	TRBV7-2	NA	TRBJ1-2	TGTGCCAGCAGCTCCCGGGGAGCAGGCTACACCTTC	CASSSRGAGYTF
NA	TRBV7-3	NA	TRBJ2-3	TGTGCCAGCAGCTTAGGCCTAGTTACAGATACGCAGTATTTT	CASSLGLVTDTQYF
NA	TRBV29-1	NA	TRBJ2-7	TGCAGCGCCTCTCAGGAGTTGGGGACCTACGAGCAGTACTTC	CSASQELGTYEQYF
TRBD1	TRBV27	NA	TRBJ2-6	TGTGCCAGCCTTCCAGGGGGTGGGGCCAACGTCCTGACTTTC	CASLPGGGANVLTF
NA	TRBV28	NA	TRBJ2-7	TGTGCCAGCAGTTCACAGGGTGTGGAGCTCAAGCAGTACTTC	CASSSQGVELKQYF
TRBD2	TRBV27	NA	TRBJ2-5	TGTGCCAGCAGTTCTGAAGCGGGAGGGCAAGAGACCCAGTACTTC	CASSSEAGGQETQYF